This T cell receptor (beta chain) was recovered during a study of T cell responses to AZD1222 COVID-19 vaccine. Details on this clone: Its cognate antigen is unknown.

This CDR3 comprises 14 residues. Trimming stripped 4 bases from V and 2 bases from J, with 11 bases between. Per germline, CDR1 SEHNR and CDR2 FQNEAQ (reference sequence). General study results and limits: Unmutated regions of variants are reportedly targeted by nearly half of spike-specific TCRs. Spike-specific TCR repertoires showed rising breadth and depth after two AZD1222 doses. Researchers report vaccine-associated CD4 TCRs spanning spike, with dominance at 160-218 and 743-854. The study identified only a handful of AZD1222 recipients as seropositive at baseline.

Assay: immunoSEQ multiplex PCR; the TCRdb copy retains only in-frame clones and omits some. The sample has about 100,000 clones, about nine tenths seen once. The J gene is TRBJ1-1, the V gene TRBV7-9; no clear D. The material was peripheral blood, obtained on day 0 of AZD1222 vaccination. The TCR comes from an adult in good health. CDR3 DNA sequence: TGTGCCAGCAGCTCCCCGGCGATTAACACTGAAGCTTTCTTT. It codes for CASSSPAINTEAFF.